Presented here are 17 T cell receptor beta chains from one specimen sequenced in a study of cytomegalovirus exposure and HLA in healthy donors. The PCR ran on 60 Vbeta and 13 Jbeta primers. Produced via immunoSEQ multiplex PCR; TCRdb's table is partial and in-frame only. The sample records roughly 180,000 clones, approximately 85% being singletons. The sequenced material came from PBMCs. Source of these receptors: a man between 18 and 29 years old in good health and CMV-seropositive.

The chain employs TRBV30 and TRBJ1-2; TRBD1 is a possible D gene (5 bases). Trimming shortened V by 1 base and J by 2 bases, and 14 bases separated the two germline ends. CDR1 is GTSNPN, CDR2 SVGIG, per germline (reference sequence). The CDR3 sequence is 15 residues long. Here the CDR3 DNA reads TGTGCCTGGAGTGGGGAAGGGGCCCCCAACTATGGCTACACCTTC. Its protein product is CAWSGEGAPNYGYTF. Full variable domain (rest looked up from reference TRBV30 and TRBJ1-2): SQTIHQWPATLVQPVGSPLSLECTVEGTSNPNLYWYRQAAGRGLQLLFYSVGIGQISSEVPQNLSASRPQDRQFILSSKKLLLSDSGFYLCAWSGEGAPNYGYTFGSGTRLTVV.

The chain combines TRBV27 with TRBJ2-1; D is possibly TRBD1 (5 bases). The ends were cut back, 5 bases at V and 0 bases at J, with 11 bases in the middle. CDR3 length: 15 amino acids. Germline V gene sequence: CDR1 MNHEY, CDR2 SMNVEV (reference sequence). The CDR3 DNA reads as TGTGCCAGCAGTCTACAGGTGAGCTCCTACAATGAGCAGTTCTTC. Its protein is CASSLQVSSYNEQFF.

The chain has TRBV7-6 and TRBJ2-3; 8 bases agree with TRBD2. Germline CDR1 SGHVS, CDR2 FNYEAQ. This CDR3 has 16 residues. V was clipped by 2 bases and J by 1 base; unmatched bases: 5. Here the CDR3 reads CASSLFGGAGTDTQYF. The CDR3 DNA sequence: TGTGCCAGCAGCTTATTCGGGGGGGCAGGCACAGATACGCAGTATTTT.

The chain couples TRBV7-9 to TRBJ1-4; D uncertain. This CDR3 is built from 17 residues. The V gene's germline CDR1 is SEHNR and CDR2 FQNEAQ (reference sequence). The V and J ends lost 5 bases and 2 bases respectively, with 18 bases between them. Here the CDR3 reads CASSPMGGADTNEKLFF. The CDR3 DNA is TGTGCCAGCAGCCCTATGGGAGGCGCAGATACTAATGAAAAACTGTTTTTT.

The chain joins TRBV6-5 to TRBJ1-2; tentatively, D is TRBD1 (5 bases). There are 14 residues in the CDR3. Trimming left V 0 bases short and J 8 bases short, with 13 bases between. Germline V CDR1 and CDR2: MNHEY, SVGAGI. This chain's CDR3 is CASSYSTTVGGYTF. In DNA form, the CDR3 reads TGTGCCAGCAGTTACTCGACGACAGTCGGGGGCTACACCTTC.

V is TRBV29-1 and J is TRBJ2-2; D gene unclear. V shed 6 bases and J shed 4 bases, with 9 bases lying between them. Germline CDR1 and CDR2: SQVTM and ANQGSEA. The CDR3 runs to 12 residues. The CDR3 nucleotides read TGCAGCGTAGTGAGAAGCACCGGGGAGCTGTTTTTT. Its protein is CSVVRSTGELFF.

The chain couples TRBV5-4 to TRBJ2-3; weak D call: TRBD1 (5 bases). Between the trimmed V and J ends, which lost 1 base and 6 bases, there was a span of 6 bases. Germline loops: CDR1 SGHNT, CDR2 YYREEE (reference sequence). The CDR3 is 12 amino acids. CDR3 nucleotide sequence: TGTGCCAGCAGCTTGCCAGGGGATACGCAGTATTTT. This translates into CASSLPGDTQYF.

V gene TRBV9 combines with J gene TRBJ1-6; 10 positions agree with TRBD1. V dropped 3 bases and J dropped 0; count of bases not matched to a gene: 9. The CDR3 is made up of 19 amino acids. Germline lookup yields CDR1 SGDLS and CDR2 YYNGEE. The CDR3 loop is CASSGGTGDTSSYNSPLHF. Here the CDR3 DNA reads TGTGCCAGCAGCGGGGGGACAGGGGACACCAGCTCCTATAATTCACCCCTCCACTTT. Drawing the rest from reference TRBV9 and TRBJ1-6, the complete variable domain is DSGVTQTPKHLITATGQRVTLRCSPRSGDLSVYWYQQSLDQGLQFLIQYYNGEERAKGNILERFSAQQFPDLHSELNLSSLELGDSALYFCASSGGTGDTSSYNSPLHFGNGTRLTVT.

CDR3 nucleotides: TGTGCCAGCAGCTTTTCGAGGAACTCTGGAAACACCATATATTTT. It encodes CASSFSRNSGNTIYF. The genes are TRBV5-4 and TRBJ1-3; D remains unclear. V was pared by 2 bases and J by 0 bases, with 9 bases between. The V gene's germline CDR1 is SGHNT and CDR2 YYREEE (reference sequence). The CDR3 sequence is 15 residues long.

The V gene is TRBV5-1, the J gene TRBJ1-2; D unclear. Trimming stripped 4 bases from V and 4 bases from J, with 17 bases between. Germline V gene sequence: CDR1 SGHRS, CDR2 YFSETQ. The CDR3 length is 15 residues. The CDR3 is CASSASGSTGYGYTF. The CDR3 DNA reads TGCGCCAGCAGCGCCAGCGGGTCAACGGGCTATGGCTACACCTTC.

The chain is built from TRBV27 and TRBJ1-2; D possibly corresponds to TRBD1 (6 bases). The CDR3 has 14 residues. V was shortened by 4 bases and J by 5 bases, with 14 bases between the two germline ends. CDR1 and CDR2 from the germline V gene are MNHEY and SMNVEV (reference sequence). The CDR3 loop reads CASSSQTGWYGYTF. The CDR3 nucleotides read TGTGCCAGCAGTTCCCAAACAGGGTGGTATGGCTACACCTTC.

The chain employs TRBV4-1 and TRBJ2-2; the match to TRBD1 covers 8 bases. V was clipped by 4 bases and J by 1 base; unmatched bases: 5. Germline V lookup: CDR1 MGHRA, CDR2 YSYEKL. This CDR3 is 16 amino acids long. In DNA form, the CDR3 reads TGCGCCAGCAGCCGCGGACAGGGATTGAACACCGGGGAGCTGTTTTTT. Translated: CASSRGQGLNTGELFF.

The DNA of the CDR3 is TGTGCCAGCAGCTCCTCATTTGGGGGGGGCCATGAGCAGTTCTTC. As protein: CASSSSFGGGHEQFF. The V and J genes are TRBV7-2 and TRBJ2-1, with D possibly being TRBD2 (7 bases). The V gene lost 4 bases and the J gene lost 8 bases, with 18 bases spanning the gap. Germline lookup yields CDR1 SGHTA and CDR2 FQGNSA. CDR3 size: 15 residues.

The chain couples TRBV13 to TRBJ2-3, with 8 bases identical to TRBD2. Per the germline V gene, CDR1 is PRHDT and CDR2 is FYEKMQ (reference sequence). J gave up 9 bases and V 5 bases, and 13 bases lay outside the gene matches. The CDR3 runs 15 residues. Here the CDR3 DNA reads TGTGCCAGCAGCCCGGACGGGGGGGATGGGCAAACGCAGTATTTT. It is translated as CASSPDGGDGQTQYF.

CDR3 nucleotide sequence: TGTGCCAGCAGCGAACCGGGGAGAACTTTC. Its protein is CASSEPGRTF. This chain links TRBV6-4 with TRBJ2-6; TRBD2 is a possible D gene (5 bases). Germline CDR1 MRHNA, CDR2 SNTAGT. The CDR3 sequence is 10 residues long. V was trimmed by 6 bases and J by 19 bases, leaving 13 bases between them.

V gene TRBV5-1 combines with J gene TRBJ2-2, with D possibly matching TRBD2 (5 bases). V lost 1 base and J 4 bases, leaving 20 bases between the germline ends. The length of the CDR3 is 18 residues. The germline CDR1 and CDR2 sequences are SGHRS and YFSETQ. CDR3 bases: TGCGCCAGCAGCTTGCCGGCCCTTGGAACGGGGAGCACCGGGGAGCTGTTTTTT. This gives the protein CASSLPALGTGSTGELFF.

The rearrangement uses TRBV19 and TRBJ1-2; D remains ambiguous. This CDR3 has 13 residues. The ends were cut back, 3 bases at V and 4 bases at J, with 9 bases in the middle. From germline, CDR1 is LNHDA and CDR2 SQIVND (reference sequence). Written as DNA, the CDR3 is TGTGCCAGTAGTATCTTAAACAGCTATGGCTACACCTTC. This encodes CASSILNSYGYTF.